The 24 T cell receptor beta chains listed next were all sequenced from one sample in a study of CD8+ T cells in alopecia areata. cDNA serving as the sequencing template came from extracted, reverse transcribed RNA. Repertoires were generated with immunoSEQ multiplex PCR, while TCRdb's copy carries only in-frame clones and drops some. This sample has around 98,000 clones; 35% to 50% occur once, and the top ten carry roughly 0.83%. Sequencing used CD4+ T cells sorted from blood. These receptors all come from a human donor with alopecia areata.

The chain combines TRBV7-8 with TRBJ2-5, with 9 bases that match TRBD1. CDR1 and CDR2 from the germline V gene are SGHVS and FQNEAQ. Unmatched junction bases numbered 11, after V lost 5 bases and J lost 7 bases. The CDR3 runs 15 residues. The CDR3 reads CASSRSRDRVGTQYF. In nucleotides, the CDR3 is TGTGCCAGCAGCCGGTCCCGGGACAGGGTTGGGACCCAGTACTTC. Full variable domain (rest looked up from reference TRBV7-8 and TRBJ2-5): GAGVSQSPRYKVAKRGQDVALRCDPISGHVSLFWYQQALGQGPEFLTYFQNEAQLDKSGLPSDRFFAERPEGSVSTLKIQRTQQEDSAVYLCASSRSRDRVGTQYFGPGTRLLVL.

The sample holds one count of this clone. The V and J genes are TRBV30 and TRBJ2-7, with D unresolved. With 2 bases removed from V and 4 bases from J, the gap between germline ends came to 9 bases. The CDR3 length is 12 residues. CDR1 is GTSNPN and CDR2 is SVGIG in the germline V gene (reference sequence). The CDR3 is CAWSRTGYEQYF. Written as DNA, the CDR3 is TGTGCCTGGAGTCGGACGGGTTACGAGCAGTACTTC.

This chain uses TRBV5-1 with TRBJ2-1; D possibly corresponds to TRBD2 (6 bases). The CDR3 runs 16 residues. Germline assignment: CDR1 SGHRS and CDR2 YFSETQ. V lost 4 bases, J lost 1 base, and 15 bases lay in between. The CDR3 here is CASSHNVGGSYNEQFF. The CDR3 coding sequence is TGCGCCAGCAGCCATAATGTGGGGGGTTCCTACAATGAGCAGTTCTTC. The whole variable domain, filled in from reference TRBV5-1 and TRBJ2-1, reads KAGVTQTPRYLIKTRGQQVTLSCSPISGHRSVSWYQQTPGQGLQFLFEYFSETQRNKGNFPGRFSGRQFSNSRSEMNVSTLELGDSALYLCASSHNVGGSYNEQFFGPGTRLTVL.

The chain carries TRBV20-1 and TRBJ2-7; weak D call: TRBD2 (6 bases). The CDR3 runs 11 residues. Germline V lookup: CDR1 DFQATT, CDR2 SNEGSKA (reference sequence). Trimming shortened V by 6 bases and J by 1 base, and 7 bases separated the two germline ends. CDR3 sequence (DNA): TGCAGTGCGGAGGGTTCCTACGAGCAGTACTTC. It is translated as CSAEGSYEQYF.

This clone was picked up many times. Other DNA sequences in this specimen translate into the identical CDR3. J is TRBJ1-5 and V is TRBV7-9; D gene ambiguous. V was cut by 3 bases and J by 3 bases, with 3 bases left in between. Germline V gene data show CDR1 as SEHNR and CDR2 as FQNEAQ (reference sequence). The CDR3 runs to 12 residues. The CDR3 coding sequence is TGTGCCAGCAGCTTGGACAATCAGCCCCAGCATTTT. Translating it yields CASSLDNQPQHF.

This clone came up a few times. The chain couples TRBV4-3 to TRBJ2-5; D may be TRBD1 (6 bases). Germline CDR1 reads LGHNA; CDR2 reads YSLEER. The ends were cut back, 4 bases at V and 7 bases at J, with 16 bases in the middle. The CDR3 extends over 14 amino acids. Here the CDR3 DNA reads TGCGCCAGCAGCCTCCAGACAGGCACAGGGACCCAGTACTTC. The encoded protein is CASSLQTGTGTQYF.

In this sample, this clone turned up a few times. J is TRBJ1-1 and V is TRBV29-1; unclear D gene. The CDR3 is 8 residues long. Germline V gene data show CDR1 as SQVTM and CDR2 as ANQGSEA. V lost 7 bases, J lost 11 bases, and 8 bases lay in between. The CDR3 DNA reads as TGCAGCGGGGATGTGGCTTTCTTT. As protein: CSGDVAFF.

This clone was observed a few times. CDR3 amino acids: CASSQAGAGTPQETQYF. CDR3 nucleotides: TGCGCCAGCAGCCAAGCGGGAGCAGGGACCCCTCAAGAGACCCAGTACTTC. The chain joins TRBV4-1 to TRBJ2-5, with D perhaps TRBD2 (6 bases). The germline CDR1 and CDR2 sequences are MGHRA and YSYEKL. CDR3 length: 17 residues. V was shortened by 1 base and J by 2 bases, with 17 bases between the two germline ends.

This clone was counted only a few times. The rearrangement uses TRBV29-1 and TRBJ2-5, with a possible D match to TRBD1 (6 bases). This CDR3 comprises 13 residues. V shed 2 bases and J shed 2 bases, with 9 bases lying between them. CDR1 and CDR2 (germline): SQVTM, ANQGSEA. The CDR3 DNA reads as TGCAGCGTTGAACTGGACAGACAAGAGACCCAGTACTTC. This sequence encodes CSVELDRQETQYF.

The chain joins TRBV5-1 to TRBJ2-3; D may correspond to TRBD1 or TRBD2 (5 bases each). Trimming removed 0 bases at V and 1 base at J, with 9 bases between. This CDR3 comprises 15 residues. The germline V gene encodes CDR1 SGHRS and CDR2 YFSETQ. The CDR3 nucleotides are TGCGCCAGCAGCTTGGTCCAGGGACGCACAGATACGCAGTATTTT. This codes for CASSLVQGRTDTQYF.

This clone was detected only a few times. The chain couples TRBV29-1 to TRBJ2-2; D not resolved. Germline CDR1 reads SQVTM; CDR2 reads ANQGSEA. The CDR3 sequence is 13 residues long. Trimming took 4 bases from V and 3 from J, leaving 9 bases between them. The CDR3 loop is CSVAWRYTGELFF. The CDR3 nucleotides are TGCAGCGTTGCTTGGCGGTACACCGGGGAGCTGTTTTTT.

V usage is TRBV29-1 and J usage is TRBJ2-1, with 12 bases that match TRBD2. This CDR3 is 14 amino acids long. Per the germline V gene, CDR1 is SQVTM and CDR2 is ANQGSEA. V shed 3 bases, J shed 6 bases, and the junction held 3 bases outside the gene matches. CDR3: CSVELAGGINEQFF. The CDR3 DNA reads TGCAGCGTTGAGCTAGCGGGAGGGATCAATGAGCAGTTCTTC.

The V call is TRBV29-1, the J call TRBJ2-5; 9 bases align to TRBD2. CDR3 length: 16 residues. Per the germline V gene, CDR1 is SQVTM and CDR2 is ANQGSEA. V dropped 1 base and J dropped 0; count of bases not matched to a gene: 6. Here the CDR3 reads CSVEGGAGGHQETQYF. The CDR3 DNA reads TGCAGCGTTGAAGGGGGCGCGGGGGGGCACCAAGAGACCCAGTACTTC.

Written as DNA, the CDR3 is TGCGCCAGCAGCACAGGGGATTTGTTTAGGAATGAGCAGTTCTTC. Protein: CASSTGDLFRNEQFF. V is TRBV5-1 and J is TRBJ2-1, with 7 bases aligning to TRBD1. The CDR3 covers 15 residues. V dropped 4 bases and J dropped 7; count of bases not matched to a gene: 11. Germline CDR1 is SGHRS and CDR2 is YFSETQ.

The chain carries TRBV6-6 and TRBJ1-1; D unresolved. Between the trimmed V and J ends, which lost 8 bases and 4 bases, there was a span of 14 bases. Per germline, CDR1 MNHNY and CDR2 SVGAGI (reference sequence). There are 13 residues in the CDR3. Here the CDR3 reads CASAGNRGTEAFF. The CDR3 DNA follows: TGTGCCAGCGCCGGGAACCGGGGCACTGAAGCTTTCTTT.

This clone showed up just once. J is TRBJ1-1 and V is TRBV2, with no clear D. CDR3 length equals 12 residues. Germline loops: CDR1 SNHLY, CDR2 FYNNEI. With 2 bases removed from V and 8 bases from J, the gap between germline ends came to 9 bases. CDR3 loop: CASSESRTEAFF. DNA for the CDR3: TGTGCCAGCAGTGAAAGTAGGACGGAAGCTTTCTTT.

The CDR3 loop reads CASSLGRGAGGTTDTQYF. The DNA of the CDR3 is TGTGCCAGCAGCTTAGGCCGTGGGGCAGGGGGGACGACAGATACGCAGTATTTT. V and J are TRBV11-2 and TRBJ2-3, with a tentative D call TRBD1 (7 bases). The CDR3 loop spans 18 amino acids. Trimming took off 1 base at V and 3 bases at J, with 20 bases between the two ends. Germline V gene data show CDR1 as SGHAT and CDR2 as FQNNGV.

This clone has only a few counts. This chain joins TRBV19 and TRBJ2-7; 7 bases are shared with TRBD1. The CDR3 sequence is 14 residues long. V lost 1 base, J lost 2 bases, and 2 bases stayed unmatched. Germline CDR1 is LNHDA and CDR2 is SQIVND (reference sequence). The CDR3 nucleotides read TGTGCCAGTAGTATAGGGACAGGCACCTACGAGCAGTACTTC. It encodes CASSIGTGTYEQYF.

The sample holds a few counts of this clone. The V gene is TRBV29-1, the J gene TRBJ1-1; no reliable D call. Germline V gives CDR1 SQVTM, CDR2 ANQGSEA. This CDR3 spans 13 amino acids. V lost 7 bases and J 7 bases, leaving 19 bases between the germline ends. The CDR3: CSADNRPAIEAFF. As DNA, the CDR3 is TGCAGCGCTGATAACCGACCGGCCATTGAAGCTTTCTTT.

The chain uses TRBV28 and TRBJ2-2, with 7 bases that match TRBD2. From germline, CDR1 is MDHEN and CDR2 SYDVKM. After removal of 3 bases from V and 7 bases from J, the junction contained 8 bases not matched to a gene. The CDR3 loop spans 15 amino acids. In DNA, the CDR3 is TGTGCCAGCAGTTTGCCCAGGACTAGTAGCGGGGAGCTGTTTTTT. Translating it yields CASSLPRTSSGELFF.

This chain links TRBV30 with TRBJ2-3, with D possibly TRBD2 on 5 matching bases. The V gene lost 3 bases and the J gene lost 5 bases, with 6 bases spanning the gap. The germline V gene has CDR1 GTSNPN and CDR2 SVGIG (reference sequence). The CDR3 totals 11 residues. The CDR3 protein is CAWRGRDTQYF. The CDR3 DNA follows: TGTGCCTGGAGGGGGAGAGATACGCAGTATTTT.

The V call is TRBV7-2, the J call TRBJ2-5, with D unclear. The V end was cut by 5 bases, the J end by 6 bases, with 10 bases between. Germline assignment: CDR1 SGHTA and CDR2 FQGNSA. This CDR3 spans 12 amino acids. The CDR3 DNA is TGTGCCAGCAGCCCCCAAGGAAAGACCCAGTACTTC. Amino acid sequence: CASSPQGKTQYF.

This chain uses TRBV7-2 with TRBJ2-3, with unresolved D. Germline V gene data show CDR1 as SGHTA and CDR2 as FQGNSA. Trimming cost V 3 bases and J 6 bases, with 10 bases left between them. This CDR3 comprises 13 residues. The CDR3 spells CASSFSRGDTQYF. CDR3 DNA sequence: TGTGCCAGCAGCTTCTCTCGTGGGGATACGCAGTATTTT.

The V and J genes are TRBV29-1 and TRBJ2-2; a weak D match, TRBD2 (6 bases). The CDR3 spans 14 residues. The V end lost 5 bases, the J end lost 4 bases, and 14 bases lay between the germline ends. CDR1 SQVTM and CDR2 ANQGSEA come from the germline V gene. CDR3 loop: CSVSLLAPTGELFF. CDR3 DNA: TGCAGCGTTAGTCTACTAGCTCCCACCGGGGAGCTGTTTTTT.